Given below is one TCR beta chain in context. TCRdb processed the 5' RACE reads anew with MiXCR; each CDR3 protein has one entry. The profile shows some 760,000 distinct CDR3 sequences, roughly 18% of them singletons. This record comes from a study of identical twins. Deletions cut 0 bases from V and 5 bases from J, with 13 bases between. Germline assignment: CDR1 LGHNA and CDR2 YSLEER. This CDR3 has 15 amino acids. These same data were also listed under a study on T cells expressing NK-cell markers.

Sequenced sample: PBMCs. The J gene is TRBJ2-5, the V gene TRBV4-3, with D perhaps being TRBD1 or TRBD2 (6 bases each). This clonotype was sampled from a woman in her late teens or twenties in good health. The CDR3 nucleotides read TGCGCCAGCAGCCAAGATCCGGGGGCTCGGGAGACCCAGTACTTC. Amino acids: CASSQDPGARETQYF.